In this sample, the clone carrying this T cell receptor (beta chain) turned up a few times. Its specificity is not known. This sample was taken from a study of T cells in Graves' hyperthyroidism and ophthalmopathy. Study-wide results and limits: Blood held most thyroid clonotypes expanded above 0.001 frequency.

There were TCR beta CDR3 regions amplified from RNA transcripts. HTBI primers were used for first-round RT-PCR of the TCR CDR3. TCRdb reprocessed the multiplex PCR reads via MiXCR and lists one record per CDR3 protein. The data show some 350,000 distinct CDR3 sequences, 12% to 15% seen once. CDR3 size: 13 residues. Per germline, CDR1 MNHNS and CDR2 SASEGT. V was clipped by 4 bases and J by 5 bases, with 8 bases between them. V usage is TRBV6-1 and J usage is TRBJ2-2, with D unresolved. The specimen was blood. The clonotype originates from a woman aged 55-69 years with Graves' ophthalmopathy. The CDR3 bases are TGTGCCAGCAGTGTGGTTGCTACCGGGGAGCTGTTTTTT. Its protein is CASSVVATGELFF.